The present T cell receptor beta chain was sequenced within a study of PD-1 blockade in classical Hodgkin lymphoma. CDR3 length: 13 amino acids. Looked up from germline, CDR1 is PRHDT and CDR2 is FYEKMQ (reference sequence). In the case of this clone: No antigen is known for it. Its ends do not fully match the called genes, so a read error is possible.

Every patient was affected by relapse after autologous stem cell transplantation, while exposure to brentuximab vedotin was not uniform. General study points: Newly diagnosed patients reportedly trailed healthy donors in baseline TCR diversity.

Repertoires were generated with immunoSEQ multiplex PCR, while TCRdb's copy carries only in-frame clones and drops some. The table includes 20,000 to 25,000 clones, around 68% detected once. This chain connects TRBV13 to TRBJ2-3, with D maybe TRBD2 (6 bases). This clonotype was sampled from a human donor with classical Hodgkin lymphoma. Sequencing was performed on peripheral blood mononuclear cells (PBMCs), taken at baseline. CDR3 DNA sequence: TGTGCCAGCAGCTTAGGGCCTCCGGGACTTCATCATTTT. Protein: CASSLGPPGLHHF. The variable domain in full, completed from reference TRBV13 and TRBJ2-3, reads AAGVIQSPRHLIKEKRETATLKCYPIPRHDTVYWYQQGPGQDPQFLISFYEKMQSDKGSIPDRFSAQQFSDYHSELNMSSLELGDSALYFCASSLGPPGLHHFGPGTRLTVL.